This TCR beta chain was retrieved from a study of T cell responses to AZD1222 COVID-19 vaccine. The method was immunoSEQ multiplex PCR; TCRdb's version includes in-frame clones alone and lacks a portion of them. The table has tens of thousands of clones, more than 75% seen once; the top ten hold around 10%. This clone has just one count. This CDR3 spans 14 amino acids. The V and J ends lost 3 bases and 5 bases, in that order; junction bases with no gene match: 6. The germline gives CDR1 SGHVS, CDR2 FNYEAQ. This sequence was found in an adult who received the AZD1222 COVID-19 vaccine. The chain is built from TRBV7-6 and TRBJ2-5, with 7 nucleotides matching TRBD2. Sequenced material: peripheral blood, taken 28 days after the second AZD1222 dose. The CDR3 DNA reads TGTGCCAGCAGCTTGGGGAGGGCGTTGGAGACCCAGTACTTC. It codes for CASSLGRALETQYF.